The 10 T cell receptor beta chains in this list originate from one sample, sequenced in a study of blood T cell repertoires in COVID-19 (dated by TCRdb to the early 2020s). Library preparation used the immunoSEQ multiplex PCR assay. In TCRdb, the immuneACCESS table is reduced to in-frame sequences with V and J assigned. These tables do not hold every clone; where another copy was compared, an unresolved V gene accounts for under half, and the others remain unexplained. The sample table contains around 140,000 clones; only one count was recorded for 81% of them. Together, the top ten hold approximately 8.2% of the sample. The sequenced sample consisted of peripheral blood. Receptors were obtained from a human donor in a cohort sampled during active COVID-19.

The J gene is TRBJ1-5, the V gene TRBV5-6; possible D gene TRBD1, 5 bases. CDR3 length: 15 amino acids. CDR1 SGHDT and CDR2 YYEEEE come from the germline V gene. V was shortened by 0 bases and J by 2 bases, with 9 bases between the two germline ends. CDR3 region: CASSLAGEGNQPQHF. Written as DNA, the CDR3 is TGTGCCAGCAGCTTGGCGGGGGAGGGCAATCAGCCCCAGCATTTT.

V is TRBV2 and J is TRBJ2-7; D remains ambiguous. V was shortened by 4 bases and J by 3 bases, with 10 bases between the two germline ends. This CDR3 has 13 amino acids. Germline assignment: CDR1 SNHLY and CDR2 FYNNEI. CDR3 residues: CASSVIQFYEQYF. The CDR3 DNA reads as TGTGCCAGCAGTGTCATCCAGTTCTACGAGCAGTACTTC.

The rearrangement links TRBV7-2 to TRBJ1-1; a weak D match, TRBD1 (5 bases). The CDR3 totals 16 residues. Looked up from germline, CDR1 is SGHTA and CDR2 is FQGNSA. V lost 6 bases, J lost 2 bases, and 19 bases lay in between. The CDR3 DNA is TGTGCCAGCAGACCTAGACAGAACGCCCTAAACACTGAAGCTTTCTTT. This codes for CASRPRQNALNTEAFF.

J is TRBJ2-2 and V is TRBV28; no clear D gene. V lost 2 bases and J lost 5, with 9 bases in between. The CDR3 spans 14 residues. Germline V gene data show CDR1 as MDHEN and CDR2 as SYDVKM. CDR3 bases: TGTGCCAGCAGTTTACTCTCTGTTACCGGGGAGCTGTTTTTT. This codes for CASSLLSVTGELFF.

This chain connects TRBV27 to TRBJ2-7, with 9 nucleotides matching TRBD1. The length of the CDR3 is 15 residues. V lost 4 bases to trimming and J lost 3 bases; unmatched junction nucleotides: 7. Germline values: CDR1 MNHEY, CDR2 SMNVEV (reference sequence). This chain's CDR3 is CASSSPGTGNYEQYF. For the CDR3, the DNA is TGTGCCAGCAGTTCACCCGGGACAGGGAACTACGAGCAGTACTTC.

The chain joins TRBV5-1 to TRBJ1-2; D unresolved. The germline V and J ends were trimmed by 1 base and 8 bases, with 12 bases remaining between them. Looked up from germline, CDR1 is SGHRS and CDR2 is YFSETQ. There are 13 residues in the CDR3. The CDR3 sequence is CASSLFGEGGYTF. As DNA, the CDR3 is TGCGCCAGCAGCTTGTTCGGGGAAGGGGGCTACACCTTC. Using reference TRBV5-1 and TRBJ1-2 for the parts outside the CDR3, the full variable domain is KAGVTQTPRYLIKTRGQQVTLSCSPISGHRSVSWYQQTPGQGLQFLFEYFSETQRNKGNFPGRFSGRQFSNSRSEMNVSTLELGDSALYLCASSLFGEGGYTFGSGTRLTVV.

The chain has TRBV18 and TRBJ1-4, with unresolved D. The CDR3 contains 13 residues. Germline assignment: CDR1 KGHSH and CDR2 LQKENI. The V end lost 2 bases, the J end lost 7 bases, and 8 bases lay between the germline ends. The CDR3, as DNA: TGTGCCAGCTCACCAGGGAGGAGTGAAAAACTGTTTTTT. It is translated as CASSPGRSEKLFF.

This clone was picked up one time. This chain links TRBV19 with TRBJ2-1, with 12 bases lining up with TRBD2. This CDR3 has 16 residues. The ends lost 4 bases at V and 4 bases at J; junction bases unmatched: 5. Germline loops: CDR1 LNHDA, CDR2 SQIVND (reference sequence). Here the CDR3 reads CASSTRTSGIYNEQFF. CDR3 nucleotides: TGTGCCAGTAGTACCCGGACTAGCGGGATTTACAATGAGCAGTTCTTC.

The gene calls are TRBV18 and TRBJ2-3; TRBD2 aligns across 7 bases. The germline CDR1 and CDR2 sequences are KGHSH and LQKENI. Germline trimming cut 6 bases from V and 3 bases from J; bases unmatched to any gene: 9. This CDR3 has 15 amino acids. The CDR3 reads CASSTSWRETDTQYF. The CDR3 coding sequence is TGTGCCAGCTCTACCAGCTGGCGGGAGACAGATACGCAGTATTTT.

This chain links TRBV4-2 with TRBJ1-1, with D possibly matching TRBD1 (5 bases). The CDR3 runs to 14 residues. V lost 4 bases to trimming and J lost 3 bases, with 12 bases between them. Germline V gene data show CDR1 as LGHNA and CDR2 as YNFKEQ. The CDR3 reads CASSPRQGHTEAFF. CDR3 sequence (DNA): TGTGCCAGCAGCCCACGGCAGGGCCACACTGAAGCTTTCTTT.